This TCR beta chain came from a study of control samples from healthy donors and cancer patients. Method: immunoSEQ multiplex PCR; TCRdb's copy keeps in-frame clones and lacks some. The profile covers about 52,000 clones, with around 95% appearing a single time and 2.4% taken by the ten largest. The V and J ends lost 1 base and 6 bases respectively, with 12 bases between them. The CDR3 totals 15 residues. Germline V gives CDR1 MDHEN, CDR2 SYDVKM. Material for sequencing was blood. This clonotype was sampled from a man aged 25-40 years in good health. The chain employs TRBV28 and TRBJ2-2; D is perhaps TRBD2 (5 bases). CDR3 sequence: CASSLFTGRAGELFF. The CDR3 DNA follows: TGTGCCAGCAGTTTATTTACGGGAAGGGCCGGGGAGCTGTTTTTT.